Listed below are T cell receptor beta chains from one sample, sequenced in a study of vaccination and CD4 T cells after COVID-19. Their antigen targets remain unknown. TCRdb re-called the PCR reads through MiXCR, storing one row per CDR3 protein. The table has around 20,000 distinct CDR3 sequences, about 45% seen once. The sequencing input was CD4+ T cells from blood, cultured in vitro. These receptors all stem from a human donor who had recovered from COVID-19. Each CDR3 is given with its conserved first and last residue. Fields, in order: D gene, J gene, clone size, V gene, CDR3 DNA, CDR3 protein. A D gene is named only where the DNA matches it firmly. The size field is filled for only some rows; it gives once, few, many or a size class.

>-|TRBJ2-5|few|TRBV6-5
TGTGCCAGCAGTTCCCAACTCAGGGGAGTAGAGACCCAGTACTTC
CASSSQLRGVETQYF
>-|TRBJ2-3|once|TRBV6-1
TGTGCCAGCAGCCCTATGGGCAGGGTGACAGATACGCAGTATTTT
CASSPMGRVTDTQYF
>TRBD2|TRBJ2-2|-|TRBV28
TGTGCCAGCAGTTTCCGGGGGGGGAGAGGGGCCACCGGGGAGCTGTTTTTT
CASSFRGGRGATGELFF
>-|TRBJ2-7|-|TRBV18
TGTGCCAGCTCACCTTCGATCTCCTACGAGCAGTACTTC
CASSPSISYEQYF
>-|TRBJ1-5|-|TRBV30
TGTGCCTGGAGTGCAGGGGGCAATCAGCCCCAGCATTTT
CAWSAGGNQPQHF
>-|TRBJ1-2|-|TRBV5-4
TGTGCCAGCAGCTCGGGACGGACAAACTATGGCTACACCTTC
CASSSGRTNYGYTF
>TRBD2|TRBJ2-3|-|TRBV6-4
TGTGCCAGCAGTGTAGTGGCGAGCGGGGGTGCAGATACGCAGTATTTT
CASSVVASGGADTQYF
>TRBD1|TRBJ2-2|medium-sized|TRBV7-2
TGTGCCAGCAGCCGTCTGACAGGGGGCTCGGGACGGTCCGGGGAGCTGTTTTTT
CASSRLTGGSGRSGELFF
>-|TRBJ1-1|few|TRBV12-3/TRBV12-4
TGTGCCACCCAGGACTCTTTGAACACTGAAGCTTTCTTT
CATQDSLNTEAFF
>TRBD1|TRBJ1-1|-|TRBV12-3/TRBV12-4
TGTGCCAGCAGTCCACAGGGGCCTAACACTGAAGCTTTCTTT
CASSPQGPNTEAFF
>-|TRBJ2-2|-|TRBV4-2
TGTGCCAGCAGCCAAGATTGGGGCAGGGGGAACACCGGGGAGCTGTTTTTT
CASSQDWGRGNTGELFF
>-|TRBJ1-6|once|TRBV11-3
TGTGCCAGCAGCTTAGAGGGGCTCAATTCACCCCTCCACTTT
CASSLEGLNSPLHF
>-|TRBJ1-3|-|TRBV12-3/TRBV12-4
TGTGCCAGCAGTAGGGCTAGCTCTGGAAACACCATATATTTT
CASSRASSGNTIYF
>-|TRBJ1-5|few|TRBV2
TGTGCCAGCACTTCCTCCTCAGGCAATCAGCCCCAGCATTTT
CASTSSSGNQPQHF
>TRBD2|TRBJ2-5|few|TRBV20-1
TGCAGTGCTATTAGACTAGCGGGTGGGGGAGAGACCCAGTACTTC
CSAIRLAGGGETQYF
>-|TRBJ2-7|-|TRBV20-1
TGCAGTGCTTCCCGTCCGGGAGTCTACGAGCAGTACTTC
CSASRPGVYEQYF
>-|TRBJ2-7|once|TRBV7-2
TGTGCCAGCAGCTTAGCGAACGGAAACTACGAGCAGTACTTC
CASSLANGNYEQYF
>TRBD2|TRBJ2-3|-|TRBV11-3
TGTGCCAGCAGCTTCTCCGGGACTAGCTTTAGTGCGCAGTATTTT
CASSFSGTSFSAQYF
>TRBD1|TRBJ1-1|few|TRBV7-2
TGTGCCAGCAGCTTCGACAGGGTTTCAGCTTTCTTT
CASSFDRVSAFF
>-|TRBJ2-3|few|TRBV24-1
TGTGCCACCAGTGACAAGGGACTGGAGGGTACAGATACGCAGTATTTT
CATSDKGLEGTDTQYF
>TRBD1|TRBJ1-5|-|TRBV6-1
TGTGCCAGCAGTGGCTTGACAGGGGGTACTTTCTATCAGCCCCAGCATTTT
CASSGLTGGTFYQPQHF
>TRBD1|TRBJ2-5|once|TRBV12-3/TRBV12-4
TGTGCCAGCAGTACAGGGGTGAGAGAGACCCAGTACTTC
CASSTGVRETQYF
>-|TRBJ1-4|-|TRBV2
TGTGCCAGCAGGCGGACTAATGAAAAACTGTTTTTT
CASRRTNEKLFF
>-|TRBJ2-3|-|TRBV5-1
TGCGCCAGCACGCAAGGGGTAGCGCGAAGCACAGATACGCAGTATTTT
CASTQGVARSTDTQYF
>-|TRBJ2-1|once|TRBV11-2
TGTGCCAGCAGCTTAGGGACCCCCGGGGGAAATGAGCAGTTCTTC
CASSLGTPGGNEQFF
>TRBD1|TRBJ2-1|few|TRBV7-8
TGTGCCAGCAGTACAGGGGGGATCTACAATGAGCAGTTCTTC
CASSTGGIYNEQFF
>TRBD1|TRBJ2-1|-|TRBV6-1
TGTGCCAGCAGGACAGGGGGCCCTTTCTCCTACAATGAGCAGTTCTTC
CASRTGGPFSYNEQFF
>-|TRBJ2-7|-|TRBV7-2
TGTGCCAGCAGCGCCTTCTCGGGGGTTTACGAGCAGTACTTC
CASSAFSGVYEQYF
>-|TRBJ2-6|once|TRBV10-3
TGTGCCGCCTCGGGCGGCCGGGGGAGCTCTGGGGCCAACGTCCTGACTTTC
CAASGGRGSSGANVLTF
>-|TRBJ1-1|medium-sized|TRBV7-2
TGTGCCAGCAGCGTCCAGGGGACCAACGGAGCTTTCTTT
CASSVQGTNGAFF
>-|TRBJ2-7|-|TRBV7-6
TGTGCCAGCAGCTTCGGAAAAGGGGGGCGAGACTCCTACGAGCAGTACTTC
CASSFGKGGRDSYEQYF
>-|TRBJ2-7|few|TRBV7-9
TGTGCCAGCAGCTTAACCACGGAAGAGCAGTACTTC
CASSLTTEEQYF
>TRBD2|TRBJ2-3|-|TRBV25-1
TGTGCCACCCGGCGGTCGGGACTAGCGGGAGCGACAGATACGCAGTATTTT
CATRRSGLAGATDTQYF
>-|TRBJ1-2|-|TRBV25-1
TGTGCCAGCATGAGTCGTAACTATGGCTACACCTTC
CASMSRNYGYTF
>-|TRBJ1-6|-|TRBV27
TGTGCCAGCAGCCCGAAGGGTGGAAGGACGTCTTCACCCCTCCACTTT
CASSPKGGRTSSPLHF
>-|TRBJ2-6|-|TRBV27
TGTGCCAGCAGTCGGGGGAACTCTGGGGCCAACGTCCTGACTTTC
CASSRGNSGANVLTF
>-|TRBJ2-5|-|TRBV27
TGTGCCAGCAGTCCCTCTTGGGGCCGTAAGGAGACCCAGTACTTC
CASSPSWGRKETQYF
>-|TRBJ2-2|few|TRBV11-3
TGTGCCAGCAGCTTAGGCACGCTAAACACCGGGGAGCTGTTTTTT
CASSLGTLNTGELFF
>-|TRBJ2-7|once|TRBV14
TGTGCCAGCAGCCATGACCTTCGCTCCTACGAGCAGTACTTC
CASSHDLRSYEQYF
>TRBD2|TRBJ2-1|-|TRBV11-3
TGTGCCAGCAGCGCAGATTACGGGACTAGCGGGTACAATGAGCAGTTCTTC
CASSADYGTSGYNEQFF
>TRBD1|TRBJ1-1|medium-sized|TRBV2
TGTGCCAGCAGTGAAGTACAGGGGCGGAACACTGAAGCTTTCTTT
CASSEVQGRNTEAFF
>TRBD2|TRBJ2-1|-|TRBV20-1
TGCAGTGCTAGCAAAAGGGGCGGGGGTTTTAGTAATGAGCAGTTCTTC
CSASKRGGGFSNEQFF